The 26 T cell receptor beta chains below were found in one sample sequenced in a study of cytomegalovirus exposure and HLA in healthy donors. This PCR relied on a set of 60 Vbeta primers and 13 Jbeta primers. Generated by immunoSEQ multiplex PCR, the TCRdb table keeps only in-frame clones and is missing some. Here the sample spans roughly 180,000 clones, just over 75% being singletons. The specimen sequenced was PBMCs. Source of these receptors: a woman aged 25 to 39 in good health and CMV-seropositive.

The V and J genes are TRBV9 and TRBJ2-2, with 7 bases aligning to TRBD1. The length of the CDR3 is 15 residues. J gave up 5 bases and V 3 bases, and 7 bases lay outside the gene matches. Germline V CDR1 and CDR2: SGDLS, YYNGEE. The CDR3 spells CASSADRVGTGELFF. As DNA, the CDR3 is TGTGCCAGCAGCGCAGACAGGGTGGGAACCGGGGAGCTGTTTTTT.

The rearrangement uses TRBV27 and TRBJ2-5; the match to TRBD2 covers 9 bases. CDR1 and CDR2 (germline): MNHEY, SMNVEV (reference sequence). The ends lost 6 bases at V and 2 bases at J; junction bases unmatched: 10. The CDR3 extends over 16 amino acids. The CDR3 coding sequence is TGTGCCAGCAGCCTGACTAGCGGCACGTCTCAAGAGACCCAGTACTTC. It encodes CASSLTSGTSQETQYF.

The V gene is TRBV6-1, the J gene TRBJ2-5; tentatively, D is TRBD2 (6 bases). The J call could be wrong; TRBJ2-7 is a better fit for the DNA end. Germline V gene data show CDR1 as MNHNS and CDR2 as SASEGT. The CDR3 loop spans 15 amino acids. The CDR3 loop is CASSEGGGPTYEQYF. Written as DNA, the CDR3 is TGTGCCAGCAGTGAAGGGGGAGGCCCCACCTACGAGCAGTACTTC.

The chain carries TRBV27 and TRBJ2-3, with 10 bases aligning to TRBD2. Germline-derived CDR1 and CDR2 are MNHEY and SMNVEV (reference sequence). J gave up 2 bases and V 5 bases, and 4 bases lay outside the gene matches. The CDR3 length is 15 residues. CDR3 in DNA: TGTGCCAGCAGTAGGACTAGCGGCTTCACAGATACGCAGTATTTT. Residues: CASSRTSGFTDTQYF.

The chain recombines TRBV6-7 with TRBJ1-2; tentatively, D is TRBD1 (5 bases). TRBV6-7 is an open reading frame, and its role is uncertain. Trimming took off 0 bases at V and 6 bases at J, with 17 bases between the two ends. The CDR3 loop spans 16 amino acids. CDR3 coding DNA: TGTGCCAGCAGTTACTCGATAGACAGCCTGAGTGATGGCTACACCTTC. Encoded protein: CASSYSIDSLSDGYTF.

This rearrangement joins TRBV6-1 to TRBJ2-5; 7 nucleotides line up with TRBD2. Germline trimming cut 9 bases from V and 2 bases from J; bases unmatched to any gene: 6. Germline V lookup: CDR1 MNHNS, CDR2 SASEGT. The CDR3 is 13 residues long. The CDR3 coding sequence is TGTGCCAGTCTAGCGGACTATCAAGAGACCCAGTACTTC. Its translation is CASLADYQETQYF.

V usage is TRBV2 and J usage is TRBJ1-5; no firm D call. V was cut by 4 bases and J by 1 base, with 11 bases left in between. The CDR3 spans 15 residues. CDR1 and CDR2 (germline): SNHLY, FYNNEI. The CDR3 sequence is CASSGASLSNQPQHF. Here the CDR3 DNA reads TGTGCCAGCAGTGGTGCCAGTCTGAGCAATCAGCCCCAGCATTTT.

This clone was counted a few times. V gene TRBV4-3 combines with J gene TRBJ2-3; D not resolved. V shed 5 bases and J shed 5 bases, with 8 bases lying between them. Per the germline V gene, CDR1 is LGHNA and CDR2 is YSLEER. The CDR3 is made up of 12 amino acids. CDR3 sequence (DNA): TGCGCCAGCAGCAAAAGTAGAGATACGCAGTATTTT. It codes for CASSKSRDTQYF.

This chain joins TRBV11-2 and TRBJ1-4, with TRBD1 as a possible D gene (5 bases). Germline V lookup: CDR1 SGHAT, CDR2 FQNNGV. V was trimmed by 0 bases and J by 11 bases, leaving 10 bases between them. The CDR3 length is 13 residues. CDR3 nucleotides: TGTGCCAGCAGCTTAGACTGGGGGGGGAAACTGTTTTTT. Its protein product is CASSLDWGGKLFF.

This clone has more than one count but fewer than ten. The CDR3 is CASSEAGRQSTDTQYF. The CDR3 DNA sequence: TGTGCCAGCAGTGAAGCGGGCCGGCAGAGCACAGATACGCAGTATTTT. The chain employs TRBV25-1 and TRBJ2-3, with D tentatively TRBD2 (5 bases). This CDR3 has 16 residues. The germline gives CDR1 MGHDK, CDR2 SYGVNS. V gave up 2 bases and J gave up 0 bases, with 12 bases separating them. The full variable domain, rest sourced from reference TRBV25-1 and TRBJ2-3, is EADIYQTPRYLVIGTGKKITLECSQTMGHDKMYWYQQDPGMELHLIHYSYGVNSTEKGDLSSESTVSRIRTEHFPLTLESARPSHTSQYLCASSEAGRQSTDTQYFGPGTRLTVL.

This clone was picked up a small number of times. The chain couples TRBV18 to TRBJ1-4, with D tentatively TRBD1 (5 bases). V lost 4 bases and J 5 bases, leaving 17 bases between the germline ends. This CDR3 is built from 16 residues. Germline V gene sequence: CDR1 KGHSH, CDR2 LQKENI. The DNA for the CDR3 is TGTGCCAGCTCACTCTCGGGGGGGACCTCGAATGAAAAACTGTTTTTT. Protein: CASSLSGGTSNEKLFF.

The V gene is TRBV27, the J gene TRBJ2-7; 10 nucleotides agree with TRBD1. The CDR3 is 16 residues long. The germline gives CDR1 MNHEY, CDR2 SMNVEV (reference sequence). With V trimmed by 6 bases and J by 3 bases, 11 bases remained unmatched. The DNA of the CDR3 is TGTGCCAGCAGACCTCGACAGGGGGCTCCTGGCTACGAGCAGTACTTC. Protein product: CASRPRQGAPGYEQYF.

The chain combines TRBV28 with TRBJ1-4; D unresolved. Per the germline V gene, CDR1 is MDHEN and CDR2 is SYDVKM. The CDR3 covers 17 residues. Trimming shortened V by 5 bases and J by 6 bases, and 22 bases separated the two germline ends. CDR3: CASSPYFRPGDYEKLFF. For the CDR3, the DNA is TGTGCCAGCAGTCCATATTTCCGACCTGGAGACTATGAAAAACTGTTTTTT.

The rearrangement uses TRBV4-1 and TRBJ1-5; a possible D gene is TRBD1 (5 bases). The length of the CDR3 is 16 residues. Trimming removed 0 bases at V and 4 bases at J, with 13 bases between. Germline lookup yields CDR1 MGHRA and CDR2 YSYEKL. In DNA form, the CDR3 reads TGCGCCAGCAGCCAAGATATAGGGCAGGGAAATCAGCCCCAGCATTTT. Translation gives CASSQDIGQGNQPQHF.

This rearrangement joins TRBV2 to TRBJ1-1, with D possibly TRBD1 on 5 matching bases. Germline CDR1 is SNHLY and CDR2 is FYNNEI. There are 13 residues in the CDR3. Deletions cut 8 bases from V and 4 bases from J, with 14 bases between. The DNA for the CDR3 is TGTGCCAGCTCGGGGGAAGGCGGCACTGAAGCTTTCTTT. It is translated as CASSGEGGTEAFF.

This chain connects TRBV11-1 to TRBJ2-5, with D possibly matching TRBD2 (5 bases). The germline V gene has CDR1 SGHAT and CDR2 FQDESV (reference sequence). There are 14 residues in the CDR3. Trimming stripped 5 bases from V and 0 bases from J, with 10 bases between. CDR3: CASSPRGNQETQYF. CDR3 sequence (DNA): TGTGCCAGCAGCCCTCGAGGGAACCAAGAGACCCAGTACTTC.

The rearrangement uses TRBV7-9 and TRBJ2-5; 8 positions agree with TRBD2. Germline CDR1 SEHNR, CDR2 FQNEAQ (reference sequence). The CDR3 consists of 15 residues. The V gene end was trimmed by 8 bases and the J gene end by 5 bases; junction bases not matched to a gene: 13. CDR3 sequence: CASPDGNRGGETQYF. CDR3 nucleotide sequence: TGTGCCAGCCCCGATGGCAACCGGGGGGGTGAGACCCAGTACTTC.

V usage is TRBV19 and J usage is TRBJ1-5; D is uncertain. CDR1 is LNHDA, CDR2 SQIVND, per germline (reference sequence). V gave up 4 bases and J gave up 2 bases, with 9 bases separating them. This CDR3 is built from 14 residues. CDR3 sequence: CASSNGVGNQPQHF. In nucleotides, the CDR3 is TGTGCCAGTAGTAACGGGGTGGGCAATCAGCCCCAGCATTTT. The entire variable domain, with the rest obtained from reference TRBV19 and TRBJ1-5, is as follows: DGGITQSPKYLFRKEGQNVTLSCEQNLNHDAMYWYRQDPGQGLRLIYYSQIVNDFQKGDIAEGYSVSREKKESFPLTVTSAQKNPTAFYLCASSNGVGNQPQHFGDGTRLSIL.

CDR3 loop: CASSLTGGTEAFF. The CDR3 DNA follows: TGCGCCAGCAGCTTGACAGGGGGCACTGAAGCTTTCTTT. This chain links TRBV5-1 with TRBJ1-1; 8 bases match TRBD1. The CDR3 length is 13 residues. Germline CDR1 is SGHRS and CDR2 is YFSETQ. The junction had 0 bases not matched to a gene; V was cut back by 1 base and J by 4 bases. The complete variable domain, with remaining parts taken from reference TRBV5-1 and TRBJ1-1, reads KAGVTQTPRYLIKTRGQQVTLSCSPISGHRSVSWYQQTPGQGLQFLFEYFSETQRNKGNFPGRFSGRQFSNSRSEMNVSTLELGDSALYLCASSLTGGTEAFFGQGTRLTVV.

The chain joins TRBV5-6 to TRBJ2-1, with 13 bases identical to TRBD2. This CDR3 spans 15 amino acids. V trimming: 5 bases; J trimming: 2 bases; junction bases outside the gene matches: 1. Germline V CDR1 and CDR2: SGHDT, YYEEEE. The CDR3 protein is CASSGLAGAYNEQFF. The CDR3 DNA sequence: TGTGCCAGCAGTGGACTAGCGGGAGCCTACAATGAGCAGTTCTTC.

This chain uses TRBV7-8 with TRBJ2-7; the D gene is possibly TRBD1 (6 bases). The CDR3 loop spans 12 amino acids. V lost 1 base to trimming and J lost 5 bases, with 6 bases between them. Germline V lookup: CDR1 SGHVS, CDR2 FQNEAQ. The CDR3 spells CASSLDRDEQYF. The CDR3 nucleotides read TGTGCCAGCAGCTTAGACAGGGACGAGCAGTACTTC.

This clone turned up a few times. The CDR3: CASSIGLAKNIQYF. The CDR3 DNA reads as TGTGCCAGTAGTATTGGACTAGCCAAAAACATTCAGTACTTC. V is TRBV19 and J is TRBJ2-4; D might be TRBD2 (5 bases). The CDR3 covers 14 residues. CDR1 is LNHDA and CDR2 is SQIVND in the germline V gene (reference sequence). Trimming took 3 bases from V and 0 from J, leaving 6 bases between them.

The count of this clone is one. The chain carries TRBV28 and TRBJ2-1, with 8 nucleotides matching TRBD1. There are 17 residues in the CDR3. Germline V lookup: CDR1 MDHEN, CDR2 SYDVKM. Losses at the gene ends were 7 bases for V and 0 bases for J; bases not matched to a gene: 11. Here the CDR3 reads CASTRTGGPSSYNEQFF. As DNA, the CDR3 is TGTGCCAGCACCAGAACAGGGGGACCGAGCTCCTACAATGAGCAGTTCTTC.

As DNA, the CDR3 is TGTGCCATCAGTGAGGCAGGGGAAGGAAACACCATATATTTT. Protein sequence: CAISEAGEGNTIYF. V gene TRBV10-3 combines with J gene TRBJ1-3; D possibly corresponds to TRBD1 (6 bases). Germline CDR1 ENHRY, CDR2 SYGVKD. CDR3 size: 14 residues. V gave up 2 bases and J gave up 4 bases, with 9 bases separating them.

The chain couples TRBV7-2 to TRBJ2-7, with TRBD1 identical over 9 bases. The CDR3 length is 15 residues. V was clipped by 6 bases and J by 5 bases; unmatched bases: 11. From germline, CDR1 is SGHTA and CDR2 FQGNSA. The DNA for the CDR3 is TGTGCCAGCAGGGCCGGGACAGGGAAAAGCAACGAGCAGTACTTC. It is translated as CASRAGTGKSNEQYF.

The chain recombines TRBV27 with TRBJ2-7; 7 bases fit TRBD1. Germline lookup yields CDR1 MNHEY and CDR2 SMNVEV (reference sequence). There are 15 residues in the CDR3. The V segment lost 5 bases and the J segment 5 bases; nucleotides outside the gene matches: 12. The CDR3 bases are TGTGCCAGCAGTCTCGGGACAGCGCCCTTGGACGAGCAGTACTTC. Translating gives CASSLGTAPLDEQYF.